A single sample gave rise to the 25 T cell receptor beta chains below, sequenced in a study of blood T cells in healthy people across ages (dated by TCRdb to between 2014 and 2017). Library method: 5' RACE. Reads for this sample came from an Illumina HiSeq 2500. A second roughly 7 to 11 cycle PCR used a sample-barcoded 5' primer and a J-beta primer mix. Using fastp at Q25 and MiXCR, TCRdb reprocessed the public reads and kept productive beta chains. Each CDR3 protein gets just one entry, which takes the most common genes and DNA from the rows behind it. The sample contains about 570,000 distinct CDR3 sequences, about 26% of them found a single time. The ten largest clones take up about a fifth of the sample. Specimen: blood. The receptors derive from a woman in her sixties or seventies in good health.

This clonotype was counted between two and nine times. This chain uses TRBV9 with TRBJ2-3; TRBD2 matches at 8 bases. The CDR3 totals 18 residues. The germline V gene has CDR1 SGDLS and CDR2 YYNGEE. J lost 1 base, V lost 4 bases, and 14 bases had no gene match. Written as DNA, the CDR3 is TGTGCCAGCAGCTCCCCTAGCGGGCGAACCCCCCGCACAGATACGCAGTATTTT. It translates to CASSSPSGRTPRTDTQYF.

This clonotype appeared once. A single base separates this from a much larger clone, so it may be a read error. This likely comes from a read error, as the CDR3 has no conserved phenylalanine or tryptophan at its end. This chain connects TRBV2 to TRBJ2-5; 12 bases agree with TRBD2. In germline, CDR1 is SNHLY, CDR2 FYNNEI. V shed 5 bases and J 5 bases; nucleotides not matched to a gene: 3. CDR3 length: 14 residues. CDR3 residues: CASSNGLAGETQYI. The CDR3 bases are TGTGCCAGCAGTAACGGACTAGCGGGGGAGACCCAGTACATC.

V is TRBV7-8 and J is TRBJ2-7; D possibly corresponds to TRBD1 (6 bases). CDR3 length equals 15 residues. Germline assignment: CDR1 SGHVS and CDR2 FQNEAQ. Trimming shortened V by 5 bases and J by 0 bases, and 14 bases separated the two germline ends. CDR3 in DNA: TGTGCCAGCAGCGCGTACAGGGTCAGCTCCTACGAGCAGTACTTC. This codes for CASSAYRVSSYEQYF.

The CDR3 loop reads CASSLRNRGTTGELFF. Here the CDR3 DNA reads TGTGCCAGCAGCCTTCGCAACAGGGGCACGACCGGGGAGCTGTTTTTT. The chain carries TRBV7-2 and TRBJ2-2; 7 bases are a match to TRBD1. Germline CDR1 and CDR2: SGHTA and FQGNSA. V was pared by 5 bases and J by 5 bases, with 11 bases of the junction left unmatched. This CDR3 contains 16 residues.

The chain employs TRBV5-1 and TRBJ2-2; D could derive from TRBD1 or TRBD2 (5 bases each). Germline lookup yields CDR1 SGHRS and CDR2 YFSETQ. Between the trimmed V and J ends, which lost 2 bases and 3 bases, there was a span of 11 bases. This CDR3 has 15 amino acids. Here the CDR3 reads CASSFGGGDTGELFF. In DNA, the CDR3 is TGCGCCAGCAGCTTTGGTGGGGGTGACACCGGGGAGCTGTTTTTT. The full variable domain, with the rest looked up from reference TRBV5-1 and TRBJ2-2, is KAGVTQTPRYLIKTRGQQVTLSCSPISGHRSVSWYQQTPGQGLQFLFEYFSETQRNKGNFPGRFSGRQFSNSRSEMNVSTLELGDSALYLCASSFGGGDTGELFFGEGSRLTVL.

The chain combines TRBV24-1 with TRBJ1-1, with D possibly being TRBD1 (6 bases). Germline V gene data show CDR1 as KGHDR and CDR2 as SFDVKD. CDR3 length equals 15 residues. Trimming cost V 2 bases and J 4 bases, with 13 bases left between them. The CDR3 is CATSDSRGVTTEAFF. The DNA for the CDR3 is TGTGCCACCAGTGATTCCAGGGGAGTTACCACTGAAGCTTTCTTT.

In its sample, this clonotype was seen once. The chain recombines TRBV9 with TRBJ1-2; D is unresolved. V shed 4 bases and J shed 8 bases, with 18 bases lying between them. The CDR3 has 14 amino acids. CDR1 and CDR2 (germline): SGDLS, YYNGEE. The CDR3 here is CASSLRWASGGYTF. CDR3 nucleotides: TGTGCCAGCAGCCTTCGGTGGGCTTCAGGCGGCTACACCTTC.

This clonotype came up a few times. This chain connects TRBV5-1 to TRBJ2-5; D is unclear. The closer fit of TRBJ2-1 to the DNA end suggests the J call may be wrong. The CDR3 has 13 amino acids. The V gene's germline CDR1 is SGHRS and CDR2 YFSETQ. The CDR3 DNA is TGCGCCAGCAGCTTGGATACTGTCGGTGAGCAGTTCTTC. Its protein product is CASSLDTVGEQFF.

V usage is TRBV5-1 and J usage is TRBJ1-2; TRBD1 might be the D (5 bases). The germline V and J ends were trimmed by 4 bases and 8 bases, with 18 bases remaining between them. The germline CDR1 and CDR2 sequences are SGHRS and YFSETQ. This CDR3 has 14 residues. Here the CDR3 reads CASSLGTDVQGYTF. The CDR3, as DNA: TGCGCCAGCAGCCTGGGGACGGACGTTCAAGGCTACACCTTC. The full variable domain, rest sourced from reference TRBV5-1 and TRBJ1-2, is KAGVTQTPRYLIKTRGQQVTLSCSPISGHRSVSWYQQTPGQGLQFLFEYFSETQRNKGNFPGRFSGRQFSNSRSEMNVSTLELGDSALYLCASSLGTDVQGYTFGSGTRLTVV.

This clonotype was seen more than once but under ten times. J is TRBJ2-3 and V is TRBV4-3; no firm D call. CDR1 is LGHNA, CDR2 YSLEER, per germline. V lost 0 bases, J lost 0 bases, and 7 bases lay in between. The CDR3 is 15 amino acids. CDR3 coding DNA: TGCGCCAGCAGCCAAGAAAGGGAAAGCACAGATACGCAGTATTTT. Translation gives CASSQERESTDTQYF.

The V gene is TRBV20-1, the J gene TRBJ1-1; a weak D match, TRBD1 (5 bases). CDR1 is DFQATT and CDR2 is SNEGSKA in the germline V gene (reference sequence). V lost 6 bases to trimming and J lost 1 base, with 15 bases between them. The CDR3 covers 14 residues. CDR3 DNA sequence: TGCAGTGCCAAACAGGACACTGAGAACACTGAAGCTTTCTTT. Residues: CSAKQDTENTEAFF.

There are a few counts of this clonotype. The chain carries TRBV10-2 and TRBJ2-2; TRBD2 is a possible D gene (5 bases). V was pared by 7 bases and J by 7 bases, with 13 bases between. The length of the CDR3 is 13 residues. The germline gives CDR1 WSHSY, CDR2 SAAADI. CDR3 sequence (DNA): TGCGCCAGCATGCGGCTAGCCGACGGGGAGCTGTTTTTT. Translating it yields CASMRLADGELFF.

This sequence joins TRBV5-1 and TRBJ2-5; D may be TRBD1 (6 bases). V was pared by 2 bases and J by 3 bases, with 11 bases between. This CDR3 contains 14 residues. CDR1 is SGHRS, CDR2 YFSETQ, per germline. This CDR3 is CASSLYPGEETQYF. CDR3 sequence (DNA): TGCGCCAGCAGCTTATATCCAGGGGAAGAGACCCAGTACTTC.

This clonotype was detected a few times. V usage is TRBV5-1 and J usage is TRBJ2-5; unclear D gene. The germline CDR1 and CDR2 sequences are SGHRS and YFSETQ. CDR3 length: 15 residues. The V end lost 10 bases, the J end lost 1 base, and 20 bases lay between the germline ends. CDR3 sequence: CADTPGNGFQETQYF. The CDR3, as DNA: TGCGCCGACACACCCGGAAACGGATTCCAAGAGACCCAGTACTTC.

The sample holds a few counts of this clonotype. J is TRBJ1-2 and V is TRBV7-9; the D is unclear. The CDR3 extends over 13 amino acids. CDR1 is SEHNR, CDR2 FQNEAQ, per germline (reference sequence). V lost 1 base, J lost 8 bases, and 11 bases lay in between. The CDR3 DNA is TGTGCCAGCAGCTTAGGGGCGGGGATCGGCTACACCTTC. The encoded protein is CASSLGAGIGYTF.

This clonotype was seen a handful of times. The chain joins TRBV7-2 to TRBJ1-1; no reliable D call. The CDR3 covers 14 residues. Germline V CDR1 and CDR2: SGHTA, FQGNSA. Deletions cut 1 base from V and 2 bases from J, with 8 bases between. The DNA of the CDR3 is TGTGCCAGCAGCTTAGGGGCGGGAAACACTGAAGCTTTCTTT. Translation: CASSLGAGNTEAFF.

In DNA form, the CDR3 reads TGTGCCAGCAGCTTAGTCGGGACCGAATTTACCTACGAGCAGTACTTC. This codes for CASSLVGTEFTYEQYF. V and J are TRBV7-2 and TRBJ2-7; either TRBD1 or TRBD2 may fit D (5 bases each). V lost 1 base to trimming and J lost 2 bases, with 15 bases between them. The germline gives CDR1 SGHTA, CDR2 FQGNSA. This CDR3 is 16 amino acids long. The full variable domain, with the rest looked up from reference TRBV7-2 and TRBJ2-7, is GAGVSQSPSNKVTEKGKDVELRCDPISGHTALYWYRQSLGQGLEFLIYFQGNSAPDKSGLPSDRFSAERTGGSVSTLTIQRTQQEDSAVYLCASSLVGTEFTYEQYFGPGTRLTVT.

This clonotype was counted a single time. The CDR3 coding sequence is TGCAGCGTGCGTCCAGGGAGCCTCACAGATACGCAGTATTTT. Residues: CSVRPGSLTDTQYF. This chain joins TRBV29-1 and TRBJ2-3; D may correspond to TRBD1 or TRBD2 (5 bases each). Trimming shortened V by 6 bases and J by 2 bases, and 15 bases separated the two germline ends. CDR1 and CDR2 from the germline V gene are SQVTM and ANQGSEA. The CDR3 length is 14 residues.

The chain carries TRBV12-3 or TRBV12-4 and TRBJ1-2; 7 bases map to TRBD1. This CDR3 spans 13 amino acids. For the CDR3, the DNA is TGTTCAGTCGGGACAGAGAATAACTATGGCTACACCTTC. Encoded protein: CSVGTENNYGYTF.

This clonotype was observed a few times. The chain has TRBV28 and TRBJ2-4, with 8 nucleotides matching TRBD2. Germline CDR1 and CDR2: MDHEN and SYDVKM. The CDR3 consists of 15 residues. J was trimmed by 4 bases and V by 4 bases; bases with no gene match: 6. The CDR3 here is CASSSSGGRKNIQYF. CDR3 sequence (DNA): TGTGCCAGCAGTTCCAGCGGGGGACGAAAAAACATTCAGTACTTC. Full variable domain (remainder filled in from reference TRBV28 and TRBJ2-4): DVKVTQSSRYLVKRTGEKVFLECVQDMDHENMFWYRQDPGLGLRLIYFSYDVKMKEKGDIPEGYSVSREKKERFSLILESASTNQTSMYLCASSSSGGRKNIQYFGAGTRLSVL.

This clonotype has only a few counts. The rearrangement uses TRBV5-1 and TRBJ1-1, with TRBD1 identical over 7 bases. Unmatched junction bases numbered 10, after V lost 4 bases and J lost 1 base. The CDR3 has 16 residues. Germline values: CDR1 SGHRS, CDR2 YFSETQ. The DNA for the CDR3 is TGCGCCAGCAGCCCTGGACGGACAGGTTCGAACACTGAAGCTTTCTTT. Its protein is CASSPGRTGSNTEAFF.

The CDR3 nucleotides are TGCGCCAGCAGCGCTGGACTAGCGGGGGAGAAGACCCAGTACTTC. Protein sequence: CASSAGLAGEKTQYF. This chain connects TRBV5-1 to TRBJ2-5, with 13 positions matching TRBD2. Germline V gene sequence: CDR1 SGHRS, CDR2 YFSETQ. Germline trimming cut 4 bases from V and 6 bases from J; bases unmatched to any gene: 6. The CDR3 runs 15 residues.

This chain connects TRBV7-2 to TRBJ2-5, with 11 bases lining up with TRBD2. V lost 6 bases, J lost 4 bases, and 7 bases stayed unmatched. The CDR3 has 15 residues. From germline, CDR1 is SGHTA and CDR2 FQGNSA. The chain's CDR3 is CASSLGLAAPETQYF. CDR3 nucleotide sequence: TGTGCCAGCAGTTTGGGACTAGCGGCACCAGAGACCCAGTACTTC.

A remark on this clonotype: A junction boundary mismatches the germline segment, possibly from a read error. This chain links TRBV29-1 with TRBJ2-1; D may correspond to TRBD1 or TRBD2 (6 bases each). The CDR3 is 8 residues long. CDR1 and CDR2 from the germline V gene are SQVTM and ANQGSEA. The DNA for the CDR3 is TGCAGCGTTGACGGGGGCGACTTC. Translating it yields CSVDGGDF.

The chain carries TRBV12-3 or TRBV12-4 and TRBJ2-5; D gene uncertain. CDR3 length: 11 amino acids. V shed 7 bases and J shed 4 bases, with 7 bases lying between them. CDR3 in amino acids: CASKQAETQYF. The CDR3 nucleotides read TGTGCCAGCAAGCAGGCAGAGACCCAGTACTTC.